The 8 T cell receptor beta chains below come from one sample, sequenced in a study of blood T cell repertoires in COVID-19. Only in-frame clones appear in the TCRdb table, and some are missing; sequencing was by immunoSEQ multiplex PCR. The sample has 110,000 or so clones, 75% to 90% seen once. Sequenced material: peripheral blood. Receptor source: a human donor in a cohort sampled during active COVID-19.

J is TRBJ2-3 and V is TRBV7-6; 14 nucleotides agree with TRBD2. The ends lost 5 bases at V and 2 bases at J; junction bases unmatched: 3. The V gene's germline CDR1 is SGHVS and CDR2 FNYEAQ. The CDR3 runs to 16 residues. CDR3 protein: CASSQGLAGDTDTQYF. The CDR3 DNA is TGTGCCAGCAGCCAGGGACTAGCGGGAGACACAGATACGCAGTATTTT. Combining the CDR3 with reference TRBV7-6 and TRBJ2-3 gives the whole variable domain GAGVSQSPRYKVTKRGQDVALRCDPISGHVSLYWYRQALGQGPEFLTYFNYEAQQDKSGLPNDRFSAERPEGSISTLTIQRTEQRDSAMYRCASSQGLAGDTDTQYFGPGTRLTVL.

The chain carries TRBV19 and TRBJ1-2; D perhaps matches TRBD1 (6 bases). This CDR3 has 15 residues. CDR1 is LNHDA and CDR2 is SQIVND in the germline V gene (reference sequence). V was trimmed by 6 bases and J by 0 bases, leaving 14 bases between them. Here the CDR3 DNA reads TGTGCCAGTAGGACGGACAGAGGAGCTAACTATGGCTACACCTTC. This translates into CASRTDRGANYGYTF.

The rearrangement links TRBV6-6 to TRBJ2-2; the match to TRBD1 covers 10 bases. The CDR3 spans 14 residues. CDR1 MNHNY and CDR2 SVGAGI come from the germline V gene (reference sequence). The V and J ends lost 11 bases and 3 bases, in that order; junction bases with no gene match: 6. CDR3 in amino acids: CAGGTGADTGELFF. The CDR3 nucleotides read TGTGCCGGCGGGACAGGGGCTGACACCGGGGAGCTGTTTTTT.

V gene TRBV6-2 or TRBV6-3 combines with J gene TRBJ1-2; unclear D gene. There are 15 residues in the CDR3. Trimming stripped 4 bases from V and 8 bases from J, with 20 bases between. Germline V lookup: CDR1 MNHEY, CDR2 SVGEGT. The CDR3 DNA reads TGTGCCAGCAGTTCTCGAGGAGACGGCTTATGGGGCTACACCTTC. Amino acids: CASSSRGDGLWGYTF.

The V gene is TRBV4-1, the J gene TRBJ1-2; 7 bases are a match to TRBD1. This CDR3 spans 16 amino acids. V shed 0 bases, J shed 5 bases, and the junction held 9 bases outside the gene matches. The germline gives CDR1 MGHRA, CDR2 YSYEKL. The CDR3 nucleotides read TGCGCCAGCAGCCAAGAGGGTGGGACAGCACATTATGGCTACACCTTC. Translating gives CASSQEGGTAHYGYTF.

Worth noting for this clone: The junction departs from germline at one end; a sequencing error may be responsible. The V and J genes are TRBV7-2 and TRBJ1-2; D is perhaps TRBD1 (6 bases). CDR3 size: 15 residues. Germline-derived CDR1 and CDR2 are SGHTA and FQGNSA. Written as DNA, the CDR3 is TGTGCCAGCAGCTCGCCGGGACAAACGCACTACGGCTACACCTTC. It yields the protein CASSSPGQTHYGYTF.

The chain joins TRBV25-1 to TRBJ2-3; D not resolved. Deletions cut 7 bases from V and 3 bases from J, with 11 bases between. The germline V gene encodes CDR1 MGHDK and CDR2 SYGVNS. This CDR3 region has 13 residues. CDR3 nucleotides: TGTGCCAGCACCCAGACTGATACAGATACGCAGTATTTT. This codes for CASTQTDTDTQYF.

The rearrangement joins TRBV19 to TRBJ1-5, with TRBD1 as a possible D gene (6 bases). Germline V gene data show CDR1 as LNHDA and CDR2 as SQIVND (reference sequence). V lost 3 bases, J lost 6 bases, and 12 bases lay in between. The CDR3 runs 14 residues. The CDR3 loop is CASSISGEVQPQHF. For the CDR3, the DNA is TGTGCCAGTAGTATCTCAGGGGAAGTTCAGCCCCAGCATTTT.